This record looks at one T cell receptor beta chain sequence and its context. These data are taken from a study of OX40 agonist ivuxolimab in advanced cancers. As for the study in general: Recorded diagnoses for dose-escalation patients were hepatocellular carcinoma, melanoma, renal cell or head and neck cancer.

Measured with immunoSEQ multiplex PCR; TCRdb has only the in-frame clones, and not every one. The data show roughly 53,000 clones, with roughly 90% seen just once and approximately 5% held by the top ten. If patients had autoimmune disease history or systemic immunosuppression, they were excluded. The investigators sampled blood at baseline, at cycle 4 day 1, and at cycle 7 day 1. This CDR3 has 18 residues. V gave up 7 bases and J gave up 3 bases; unmatched junction bases: 18. Germline V CDR1 and CDR2: KGHSH, LQKENI. The clonotype was recovered from an adult with an advanced solid tumor such as melanoma, head and neck, liver or kidney cancer. J is TRBJ2-3 and V is TRBV18; 8 bases map to TRBD2. The material sequenced was CD4+ or CD8+ T cells sorted from blood, taken in a trial of the OX40 agonist ivuxolimab. As DNA, the CDR3 is TGTGCCAGCTGCCTCCTCCGCTCCGGACTAGCTGTTACAGATACGCAGTATTTT. Translation: CASCLLRSGLAVTDTQYF.